Listed here are 2 T cell receptor beta chains from one sample, sequenced in a study of CD8+CD57+ T cells in acquired aplastic anemia. Flow cytometry had shown expanded CD8+CD57+ cells in the patients chosen for sequencing. Profiles of TCR beta VDJ and CDR3 were generated from a genomic DNA template. TCRdb independently ran MiXCR on the reads; one entry per CDR3 protein. The table records 170,000 or so distinct CDR3 sequences, around 52% of them present only once. Sequenced material: sorted CD4+, CD8+, or CD8+CD57+ T cells (not recorded which) from PBMCs. The receptor set was obtained from a human donor with aplastic anemia.

This clonotype was detected only a few times. The rearrangement uses TRBV10-3 and TRBJ2-1, with no clear D. The CDR3 consists of 12 residues. Deletions cut 3 bases from V and 6 bases from J, with 6 bases between. Germline V gene lookup returns CDR1 ENHRY and CDR2 SYGVKD. The CDR3 loop reads CAISESINEQFF. The CDR3 DNA is TGTGCCATCAGTGAATCGATCAATGAGCAGTTCTTC.

Many counts were recorded for this clonotype. This chain connects TRBV27 to TRBJ2-5, with D possibly being TRBD2 (6 bases). The CDR3 is 12 residues long. Trimming cost V 7 bases and J 3 bases, with 9 bases left between them. Germline values: CDR1 MNHEY, CDR2 SMNVEV (reference sequence). The CDR3 reads CASIPGEETQYF. The CDR3 nucleotides are TGTGCCAGCATTCCGGGGGAAGAGACCCAGTACTTC.